Sequencing of this TCR beta chain was carried out in a study of blood T cells in healthy people across ages. Overall study results and limits: Unknown donor CMV status possibly confounded expanded clonotype changes. Strongly correlated with naive T cell percentage was TCR beta diversity. Across the age range, TCR beta diversity per million T cells fell in a roughly linear way.

A J-beta primer mix and a sample-barcoded 5' primer were used in a second PCR of roughly 6 to 12 cycles. Via MiXCR, TCRdb re-called the 5' RACE reads, giving one row per CDR3 protein. This repertoire shows fewer than 2,000,000 distinct CDR3 sequences, roughly 32% found once; its top ten account for about 10%. CDR3 length equals 13 residues. Trimming cost V 5 bases and J 5 bases, with 12 bases left between them. CDR1 is SQVTM, CDR2 ANQGSEA, per germline. As for this clonotype: Its antigen is as yet unknown.

The chain uses TRBV29-1 and TRBJ1-4; a possible D gene is TRBD1 (6 bases). The sequenced material came from blood. The TCR was taken from a woman aged 25 to 39 in good health. CDR3 amino acids: CSVFVTGNEKLFF. The CDR3 DNA reads as TGCAGCGTTTTCGTGACAGGAAATGAAAAACTGTTTTTT.